The present T cell receptor beta chain was sequenced within a study of blood T cell repertoires in COVID-19. Study overall: PBMCs, B-cell-depleted T cells, or T cells provided the cDNA or gDNA that made up the material.

Original processing methods: Amplified reference gene primers provided the basis for estimating nucleated cell counts. The method was immunoSEQ multiplex PCR; TCRdb's version includes in-frame clones alone and lacks a portion of them. V and J calls and clone size are as listed in that table; D and trimming were resolved from the DNA. This sample has about 300,000 clones; roughly 87% occur once, and the top ten carry under 6.5%. The CDR3 runs 16 residues. V shed 2 bases and J 2 bases; nucleotides not matched to a gene: 6. Germline V gene lookup returns CDR1 MNHEY and CDR2 SVGAGI. In assigning cohorts, the study relied on participant-reported clinical history.

This TCR derives from a woman aged 25-40 years who had recovered from COVID-19. The rearrangement links TRBV6-5 to TRBJ1-1, with 9 bases fitting TRBD1. Sequencing input: PBMCs or T cells enriched from blood (not recorded which). CDR3 region: CASSYHRGLYNTEAFF. The CDR3 coding sequence is TGTGCCAGCAGTTACCACAGGGGGCTCTATAACACTGAAGCTTTCTTT.